Listed below are T cell receptor beta chains from one sample, sequenced in a study of blood T cell repertoires in COVID-19. Clones were sequenced by immunoSEQ multiplex PCR, and TCRdb holds only the in-frame ones, with some missing. The data contain roughly 570,000 clones, approximately 88% of them singletons. Material: peripheral blood. Receptors originate from a woman aged 50 to 60 with COVID-19, enrolled during active disease. Each CDR3 is given with its conserved first and last residue. The D gene is left open where the match is weak. Clone size, where shown, is once, few, many, or a class for clones that have expanded.

d_gene	abundance	v_gene	j_gene	CDR3aa	CDR3nt
TRBD1	once	TRBV29-1	TRBJ1-4	CSALTGTGNEKLFF	TGCAGCGCCCTGACCGGGACAGGGAATGAAAAACTGTTTTTT
TRBD1	few	TRBV4-2	TRBJ1-5	CASSPDRGGGNQPQHF	TGTGCCAGCAGCCCCGACAGGGGAGGAGGCAATCAGCCCCAGCATTTT
NA	NA	TRBV19	TRBJ1-4	CASRLDRSNEKLFF	TGTGCCAGTCGATTAGACAGGAGTAATGAAAAACTGTTTTTT
TRBD1	once	TRBV5-1	TRBJ1-3	CASSFGTASGNTIYF	TGCGCCAGCAGCTTTGGGACAGCCTCTGGAAACACCATATATTTT
NA	NA	TRBV6-6	TRBJ2-7	CASSPSRGAYEQYF	TGTGCCAGCAGCCCCTCCAGGGGCGCTTACGAGCAGTACTTC
TRBD1	NA	TRBV10-3	TRBJ2-2	CAISGFLAGQGNTGELFF	TGTGCCATCAGTGGTTTTTTGGCGGGACAGGGAAACACCGGGGAGCTGTTTTTT
NA	NA	TRBV29-1	TRBJ1-2	CSVDGSGTNYGYTF	TGCAGCGTTGACGGATCGGGGACAAACTATGGCTACACCTTC
TRBD1	NA	TRBV7-9	TRBJ2-2	CASTDRDETGELFF	TGTGCCTCCACGGACAGGGATGAAACCGGGGAGCTGTTTTTT
TRBD1	NA	TRBV5-1	TRBJ1-1	CASSLGQGGSTEAFF	TGCGCCAGCAGCTTGGGACAGGGGGGGTCCACTGAAGCTTTCTTT
NA	NA	TRBV7-9	TRBJ2-5	CASSLVGGQETQYF	TGTGCCAGCAGCTTAGTGGGGGGACAAGAGACCCAGTACTTC
NA	NA	TRBV27	TRBJ2-3	CASNPGGRNTQYF	TGTGCCAGCAACCCGGGGGGCCGGAATACGCAGTATTTT
TRBD2	NA	TRBV5-4	TRBJ2-3	CASSDTGTPSGGQYF	TGTGCCAGCAGCGATACCGGGACGCCGTCGGGGGGGCAGTATTTT
TRBD1	NA	TRBV19	TRBJ1-2	CASSMGQEFGYTF	TGTGCCAGTAGTATGGGACAGGAATTTGGCTACACCTTC
NA	NA	TRBV19	TRBJ1-2	CASSSPRRAEDGYTF	TGTGCCAGTAGTAGCCCCCGGCGGGCTGAGGATGGCTACACCTTC
NA	NA	TRBV19	TRBJ1-2	CASEAGGGARYGYTF	TGTGCCAGTGAAGCGGGCGGGGGCGCGAGGTATGGCTACACCTTC